The 5 T cell receptor beta chains below come from one sample, sequenced in a study of T cell repertoires in cytomegalovirus infection (dated by TCRdb to about 2019). The reads were generated on an Illumina HiSeq 1500. TCRdb passed the public sequencing reads through fastp at Q25 and MiXCR, retaining productive beta sequences. Here each entry gathers all rows of one CDR3 protein and keeps the most common genes and DNA. Counted in this sample were around 630,000 distinct CDR3 sequences; 20% to 30% of them appeared once. The ten largest clonotypes hold roughly 8% of the sample. The sequencing input was CD8+ T cells from PBMCs. These receptors originate from a human donor in good health (CMV status not recorded). Some clones in this sample may be carry-over from other donors' samples.

This clonotype turned up a few times. The chain uses TRBV7-2 and TRBJ1-1, with D maybe TRBD1 (5 bases). With 5 bases removed from V and 5 bases from J, the gap between germline ends came to 9 bases. This CDR3 spans 12 amino acids. CDR1 and CDR2 (germline): SGHTA, FQGNSA. The chain's CDR3 is CASSLHRTEAFF. The DNA for the CDR3 is TGTGCCAGCAGCCTACACAGGACTGAAGCTTTCTTT.

Points on this clonotype: Being one base from a much bigger clone, this may be a read error. This chain uses TRBV7-8 with TRBJ2-7, with a possible D match to TRBD2 (5 bases). CDR3 length equals 11 residues. V was shortened by 3 bases and J by 5 bases, with 5 bases between the two germline ends. The germline gives CDR1 SGHVS, CDR2 FQNEAQ. The CDR3 loop is CASSFGDEQYF. CDR3 in DNA: TGTGCCAGCAGCTTCGGGGACGAGCAGTACTTC.

This clonotype was detected many times. The rearrangement joins TRBV12-3 or TRBV12-4 to TRBJ2-1, with 10 bases lining up with TRBD2. Germline trimming cut 0 bases from V and 7 bases from J; bases unmatched to any gene: 15. The CDR3 has 19 amino acids. The CDR3 loop reads CASSLALGLAALPNNEQFF. The CDR3 DNA is TGTGCCAGCAGTTTAGCGCTCGGACTAGCGGCCCTTCCAAATAATGAGCAGTTCTTC.

The sample holds many counts of this clonotype. The V gene is TRBV7-2, the J gene TRBJ2-3; the D is unclear. V was cut by 0 bases and J by 6 bases, with 16 bases left in between. The CDR3 has 16 residues. Germline CDR1 SGHTA, CDR2 FQGNSA. In DNA, the CDR3 is TGTGCCAGCAGCTTAGCCCCTTTCGCGGTAGTGGATACGCAGTATTTT. It specifies CASSLAPFAVVDTQYF.

Concerning this clonotype: A read error may produce the germline difference seen at one junction end. The rearrangement uses TRBV7-6 and TRBJ1-1; 12 nucleotides match TRBD1. Germline loops: CDR1 SGHVS, CDR2 FNYEAQ. CDR3 length equals 14 residues. The CDR3: CASSPGTGGTEAYF. In DNA form, the CDR3 reads TGTGCCAGCAGCCCCGGGACAGGGGGCACTGAAGCTTACTTT.